This T cell receptor (beta chain) emerged from a study of T cells of healthy individuals (dated by TCRdb to the late 2010s). This clonotype has only a few counts. There is no known antigen for this receptor. Per-base qualities were not stored, and no clone one base away is much larger. The CDR3 holds 11 amino acids from the cysteine to the phenylalanine. Only CDR3 DNA remains: 33 bases, in frame from the first base. V loses 3 bases, J loses 4 bases, and the germline ends lie 5 bases apart. The germline V gene (reference sequence) gives CDR1 as DFQATT and CDR2 as SNEGSKA. Libraries were prepared through 5' RACE. The run used an Illumina MiSeq. TCRdb trimmed public reads at Q25 via fastp, called clones via MiXCR and kept in-frame beta chains. Rows with a matching CDR3 protein are joined into one entry that keeps the most common DNA and genes. Recorded for this sample are about 96,000 distinct CDR3 sequences; 17% of them occurred a single time. Jointly, the top ten make up under 7.5% of the sample.

The V gene is TRBV20-1 and the J gene is TRBJ2-3, with no D gene named confidently. This receptor was taken from a human donor in good health. The DNA sequence reads TGCAGTGCTAGTTGGCCAGATACGCAGTATTTT. Translation gives CSASWPDTQYF.